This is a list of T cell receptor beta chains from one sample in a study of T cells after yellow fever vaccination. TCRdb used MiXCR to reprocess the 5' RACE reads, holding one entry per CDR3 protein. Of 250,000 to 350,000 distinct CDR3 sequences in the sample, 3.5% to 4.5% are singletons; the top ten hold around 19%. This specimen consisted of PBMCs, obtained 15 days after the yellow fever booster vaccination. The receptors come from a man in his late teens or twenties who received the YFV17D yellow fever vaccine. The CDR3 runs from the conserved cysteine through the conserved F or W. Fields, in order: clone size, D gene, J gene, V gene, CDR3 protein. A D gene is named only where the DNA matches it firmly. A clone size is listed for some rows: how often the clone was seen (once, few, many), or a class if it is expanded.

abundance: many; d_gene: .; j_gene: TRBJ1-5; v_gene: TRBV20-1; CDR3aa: CSARDAGRTLANQPQHF
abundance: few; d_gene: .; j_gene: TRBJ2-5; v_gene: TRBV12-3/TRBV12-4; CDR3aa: CASTPSDIRGETQYF
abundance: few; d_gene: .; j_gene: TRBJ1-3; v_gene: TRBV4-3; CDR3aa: CASSRWVQGNTGNTIYF
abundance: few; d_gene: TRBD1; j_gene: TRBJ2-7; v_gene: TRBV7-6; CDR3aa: CASSEETGSYEQYF
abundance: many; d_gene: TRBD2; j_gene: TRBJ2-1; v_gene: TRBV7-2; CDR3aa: CASSLRLAGDYNEQFF
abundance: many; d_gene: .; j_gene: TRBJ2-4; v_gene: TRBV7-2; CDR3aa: CASSPARAKNIQYF
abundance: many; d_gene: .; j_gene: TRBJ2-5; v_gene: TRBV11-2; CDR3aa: CASSLAETETQYF
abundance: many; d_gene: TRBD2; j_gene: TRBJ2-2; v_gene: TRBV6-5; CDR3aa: CASSRTRGGDTGELFF
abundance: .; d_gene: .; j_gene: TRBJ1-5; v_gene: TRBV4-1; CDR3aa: CASSISYWGDHQPQHF
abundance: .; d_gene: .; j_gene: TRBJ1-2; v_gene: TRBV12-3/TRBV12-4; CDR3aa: CASSPGDVGLGGYTF
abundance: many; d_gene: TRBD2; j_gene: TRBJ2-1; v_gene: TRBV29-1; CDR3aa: CSVERLAGEYNEQFF
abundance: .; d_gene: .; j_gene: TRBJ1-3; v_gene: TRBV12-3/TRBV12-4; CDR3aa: CASSLGQGGNTIYF
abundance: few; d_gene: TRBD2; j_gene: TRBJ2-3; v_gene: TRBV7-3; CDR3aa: CASSLNRFRGGGGDTQYF
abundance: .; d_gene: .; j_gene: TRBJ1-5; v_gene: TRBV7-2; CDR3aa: CASSPWAGNNQPQHF
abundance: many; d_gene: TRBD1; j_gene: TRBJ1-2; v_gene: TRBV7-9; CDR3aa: CASSFSGTGHYGYTF
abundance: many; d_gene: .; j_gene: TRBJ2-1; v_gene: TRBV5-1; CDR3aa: CASSFGRTQLYNEQFF
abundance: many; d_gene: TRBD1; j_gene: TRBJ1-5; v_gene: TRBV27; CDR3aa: CASRLGTGNQPQHF
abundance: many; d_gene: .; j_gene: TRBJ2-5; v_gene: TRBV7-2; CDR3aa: CASTSVAGRTQYF
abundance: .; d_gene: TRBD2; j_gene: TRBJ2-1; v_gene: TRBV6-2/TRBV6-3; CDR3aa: CASSYTLAGGYNEQFF
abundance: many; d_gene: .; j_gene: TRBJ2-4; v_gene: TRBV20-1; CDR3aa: CSAREVTDGIQYF
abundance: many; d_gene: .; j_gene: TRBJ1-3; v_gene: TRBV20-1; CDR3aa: CSARDESSGNTIYF
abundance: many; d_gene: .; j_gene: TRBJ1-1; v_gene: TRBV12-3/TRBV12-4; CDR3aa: CASSTTDTNTEAFF
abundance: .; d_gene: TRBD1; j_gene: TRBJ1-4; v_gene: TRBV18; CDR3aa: CASSPPGTGAEKLFF